This TCR beta chain originates from a study of beta chain features in type 1 diabetes. Findings and limits, study-wide: Moderate yet significant TCRB CDR3 shortening was seen in Type 1 diabetes patients in all four CD4+ subsets.

The authors reverse transcribed all of the isolated RNA, so sequencing captured expressed TCRB transcripts. The protocol was immunoSEQ multiplex PCR, while the TCRdb copy is restricted to in-frame clones and leaves out a portion. The sample consists of around 150,000 clones, 9% to 12% of them appearing once. Only a few counts were recorded for this clone. Its antigen is not identified. Sampling consisted of one heparinised blood draw per donor, averaging approximately 120 mL. It was via CD45RO/CCR7/CD25/CD127/CD95/CD27 that CD4+ naive, central memory, regulatory and stem cell-like memory cells were sorted. The germline gives CDR1 GTSNPN, CDR2 SVGIG (reference sequence). The CDR3 has 13 residues. With 5 bases removed from V and 5 bases from J, the gap between germline ends came to 13 bases.

The chain links TRBV30 to TRBJ2-1, with D maybe TRBD2 (5 bases). The clonotype comes from a man younger than 45 with type 1 diabetes. What was sequenced was central memory CD4+ T cells from blood. DNA of the CDR3: TGTGCCTGGCAAACCGGACTCGACAATGAGCAGTTCTTC. This encodes CAWQTGLDNEQFF.